This entry lists 20 T cell receptor beta chains sequenced from one sample in a study of T cells in Graves' hyperthyroidism and ophthalmopathy. Amplification yielded TCR beta CDR3 regions, with RNA transcripts as the source. HTBI primers were used for first-round RT-PCR of the TCR CDR3. Each CDR3 protein gets one entry after TCRdb re-called the multiplex PCR reads with MiXCR. This table has approximately 560,000 distinct CDR3 sequences, around 42% appearing once. The sequenced material came from peripheral blood or thyroid tissue (not recorded which). These receptors came from a woman under 30 with Graves' hyperthyroidism.

The rearrangement joins TRBV7-9 to TRBJ1-3; D ambiguous. CDR3 length equals 18 residues. The V and J ends lost 3 bases and 0 bases respectively, with 18 bases between them. Germline V lookup: CDR1 SEHNR, CDR2 FQNEAQ (reference sequence). CDR3 in amino acids: CASSFGTRGILSGNTIYF. The CDR3 coding sequence is TGTGCCAGCAGCTTCGGTACCCGCGGGATCCTCTCTGGAAACACCATATATTTT.

As for this clonotype: Being one base from a much bigger clone, this may be a read error. The chain couples TRBV2 to TRBJ1-2, with D unresolved. Trimming removed 6 bases from V and 4 bases from J, with 12 bases in between. The CDR3 contains 13 residues. Germline loops: CDR1 SNHLY, CDR2 FYNNEI. The CDR3 loop reads CASSNTEPYGYTF. In DNA form, the CDR3 reads TGTGCCAGCAGCAACACCGAGCCCTATGGCTACACCTTC.

This rearrangement joins TRBV7-6 to TRBJ2-5; D may be TRBD1 (5 bases). CDR3 length equals 15 residues. Trimming removed 5 bases at V and 7 bases at J, with 20 bases between. CDR1 and CDR2 (germline): SGHVS, FNYEAQ. The CDR3 loop reads CASSGKGAPRRTQYF. The CDR3 DNA is TGTGCCAGCAGCGGAAAAGGGGCCCCCAGGCGGACCCAGTACTTC.

The V call is TRBV2, the J call TRBJ2-1, with TRBD1 identical over 8 bases. The ends lost 7 bases at V and 0 bases at J; junction bases unmatched: 8. The CDR3 runs to 16 residues. The germline CDR1 and CDR2 sequences are SNHLY and FYNNEI. The CDR3 loop reads CASTSDRASSYNEQFF. DNA for the CDR3: TGTGCCAGCACCTCGGACAGGGCAAGCTCCTACAATGAGCAGTTCTTC.

This clonotype has a single count. A single base is all that separates this from a far larger clone, so a read error is likely. This chain links TRBV7-3 with TRBJ1-1; no definite D call. CDR1 SGHTA and CDR2 FQGTGA come from the germline V gene. This CDR3 comprises 11 residues. V was clipped by 5 bases and J by 4 bases, with 5 bases between them. The CDR3 protein is CASSTSTEAFF. DNA of the CDR3: TGTGCCAGCAGCACAAGCACTGAAGCTTTCTTT.

The chain carries TRBV10-3 and TRBJ2-7; 9 bases fit TRBD1. The tail of the sequence fits TRBJ2-5 better, so the J call may be wrong. The CDR3 is 15 amino acids. Germline assignment: CDR1 ENHRY and CDR2 SYGVKD. CDR3 in DNA: TGTGCCATCAGTTCCTACAGGGGGCGAGGAGAGACCCAGTACTTC. It codes for CAISSYRGRGETQYF.

This clonotype was recorded once. This chain joins TRBV2 and TRBJ1-5; D not certain. Trimming took 4 bases from V and 7 from J, leaving 2 bases between them. The germline V gene encodes CDR1 SNHLY and CDR2 FYNNEI. The CDR3 totals 10 residues. The CDR3 sequence is CASSGQPQHF. The CDR3 region has the DNA TGTGCCAGCAGTGGACAGCCCCAGCATTTT.

J is TRBJ2-2 and V is TRBV19; D is ambiguous. CDR3 length: 15 residues. The germline gives CDR1 LNHDA, CDR2 SQIVND (reference sequence). Trimming took 6 bases from V and 3 from J, leaving 14 bases between them. The CDR3 DNA reads as TGTGCCAGTAGACCTTACCAGCGAGACACCGGGGAGCTGTTTTTT. Its protein product is CASRPYQRDTGELFF.

V and J are TRBV24-1 and TRBJ2-7; 7 bases align to TRBD2. The germline gives CDR1 KGHDR, CDR2 SFDVKD. There are 14 residues in the CDR3. V dropped 3 bases and J dropped 6; count of bases not matched to a gene: 7. CDR3 sequence reads: CATSDTAGEVEQYF. In DNA form, the CDR3 reads TGTGCCACCAGTGATACGGCGGGAGAGGTCGAGCAGTACTTC.

About this clonotype itself: The germline gene is not matched at one end of the junction; a read error may be the cause. The chain employs TRBV10-3 and TRBJ1-2, with TRBD1 matching over 9 bases. The CDR3 loop spans 15 amino acids. Germline CDR1 is ENHRY and CDR2 is SYGVKD. The CDR3 DNA is TGTGCCAGCAGTGGGGTCCCGGGACAGGGTTATGGCTACACCTTC. Its translation is CASSGVPGQGYGYTF.

This clonotype was observed a few times. As DNA, the CDR3 is TGTGCCAGCAGCTCGCGCGGGGTCACTGAAGCTTTCTTT. This sequence encodes CASSSRGVTEAFF. The chain recombines TRBV7-9 with TRBJ1-1; no definite D call. Germline V gene lookup returns CDR1 SEHNR and CDR2 FQNEAQ (reference sequence). Between the trimmed V and J ends, which lost 4 bases and 4 bases, there was a span of 10 bases. CDR3 length: 13 residues.

This clonotype was counted many times. The genes are TRBV7-9 and TRBJ1-3; D uncertain. The CDR3 is 13 amino acids. With 10 bases removed from V and 2 bases from J, the gap between germline ends came to 12 bases. CDR1 SEHNR and CDR2 FQNEAQ come from the germline V gene (reference sequence). Here the CDR3 reads CATLGGTGNTIYF. In nucleotides, the CDR3 is TGTGCCACCTTAGGAGGAACTGGAAACACCATATATTTT.

This rearrangement joins TRBV7-6 to TRBJ1-1; perhaps TRBD1 as D (5 bases). Per the germline V gene, CDR1 is SGHVS and CDR2 is FNYEAQ. V lost 5 bases, J lost 6 bases, and 13 bases lay in between. CDR3 size: 13 residues. CDR3 sequence: CASSAVGGAEAFF. The CDR3 DNA reads TGTGCCAGCAGCGCCGTGGGGGGGGCTGAAGCTTTCTTT.

Concerning this clonotype: The junction differs from germline at one of its ends, possibly a read error. The V and J genes are TRBV7-9 and TRBJ2-7, with D uncertain. The CDR3 has 15 residues. Germline V gene data show CDR1 as SEHNR and CDR2 as FQNEAQ (reference sequence). DNA of the CDR3: TGCGCCAGCAGCCGAGGCCGGGTTGAGAACTACGAGCAGTACTTC. It specifies CASSRGRVENYEQYF.

This sequence joins TRBV5-1 and TRBJ2-7, with 9 nucleotides matching TRBD2. Germline V gives CDR1 SGHRS, CDR2 YFSETQ. V trimming: 4 bases; J trimming: 5 bases; junction bases outside the gene matches: 7. This CDR3 contains 14 residues. The chain's CDR3 is CASSPGVAGDEQYF. The CDR3 coding sequence is TGCGCCAGCAGCCCTGGAGTAGCGGGAGACGAGCAGTACTTC.

Many counts were recorded for this clonotype. This chain connects TRBV29-1 to TRBJ1-2; 9 bases fit TRBD1. The CDR3 is 15 amino acids. CDR1 is SQVTM, CDR2 ANQGSEA, per germline. V dropped 4 bases and J dropped 7; count of bases not matched to a gene: 13. The CDR3 DNA reads TGCAGCGTTGCGAAACCGGGACAGGGTCCGTTTGGCTACACCTTC. The encoded protein is CSVAKPGQGPFGYTF.

This clonotype was observed many times. The chain links TRBV9 to TRBJ1-2; possibly TRBD1 for D (6 bases). The CDR3 covers 14 residues. V gave up 3 bases and J gave up 2 bases, with 11 bases separating them. Germline V gene lookup returns CDR1 SGDLS and CDR2 YYNGEE. The chain's CDR3 is CASSGMTGNYGYTF. CDR3 in DNA: TGTGCCAGCAGCGGAATGACAGGCAACTATGGCTACACCTTC. The full variable domain, its missing parts supplied by reference TRBV9 and TRBJ1-2, is DSGVTQTPKHLITATGQRVTLRCSPRSGDLSVYWYQQSLDQGLQFLIQYYNGEERAKGNILERFSAQQFPDLHSELNLSSLELGDSALYFCASSGMTGNYGYTFGSGTRLTVV.

The gene calls are TRBV7-9 and TRBJ1-1, with D possibly TRBD1 on 5 matching bases. Trimming took off 0 bases at V and 6 bases at J, with 14 bases between the two ends. CDR3 length: 15 amino acids. Germline assignment: CDR1 SEHNR and CDR2 FQNEAQ (reference sequence). The CDR3, as DNA: TGTGCCAGCAGCTTAGCGCGAAGGGGACGCGCTGAAGCTTTCTTT. It is translated as CASSLARRGRAEAFF.

The count of this clonotype is one. The V and J genes are TRBV9 and TRBJ2-2, with D possibly TRBD2 on 6 matching bases. The germline V and J ends were trimmed by 1 base and 6 bases, with 7 bases remaining between them. CDR1 SGDLS and CDR2 YYNGEE come from the germline V gene. This CDR3 spans 13 amino acids. CDR3 coding DNA: TGTGCCAGCAGCGTAATAGCGGCCGGGGAGCTGTTTTTT. It codes for CASSVIAAGELFF.

V usage is TRBV11-3 and J usage is TRBJ2-5; D remains ambiguous. V lost 1 base and J lost 4, with 13 bases in between. CDR3 length: 15 residues. Germline loops: CDR1 SGHNT, CDR2 YENEEA. The CDR3 sequence is CASSLGHGVGETQYF. The DNA for the CDR3 is TGTGCCAGCAGCTTAGGACATGGGGTCGGAGAGACCCAGTACTTC.